These 22 T cell receptor beta chains were all obtained from the same sample, sequenced in a study of cytomegalovirus exposure and HLA in healthy donors. Researchers ran the PCR with 60 Vbeta and 13 Jbeta primers. The protocol was immunoSEQ multiplex PCR, while the TCRdb copy is restricted to in-frame clones and leaves out a portion. The sample holds some 180,000 clones; about nine tenths are singletons and the top ten take approximately 1.1%. The sample consisted of PBMCs. The source of these receptors is a boy between 2 and 15 years old in good health and CMV-seronegative.

This chain joins TRBV7-9 and TRBJ1-2; a possible D gene is TRBD1 (5 bases). The CDR3 loop spans 15 amino acids. The germline gives CDR1 SEHNR, CDR2 FQNEAQ (reference sequence). The V gene lost 2 bases and the J gene lost 2 bases, with 12 bases spanning the gap. CDR3 in amino acids: CASSLSPRTNYGYTF. In DNA, the CDR3 is TGTGCCAGCAGCTTATCCCCACGGACAAACTATGGCTACACCTTC.

The chain recombines TRBV5-1 with TRBJ1-2; tentative D call: TRBD1 (5 bases). V lost 0 bases, J lost 6 bases, and 9 bases lay in between. From germline, CDR1 is SGHRS and CDR2 YFSETQ. The CDR3 consists of 13 residues. CDR3 loop: CASSLGQSDGYTF. The CDR3 DNA sequence: TGCGCCAGCAGCTTGGGACAGAGCGATGGCTACACCTTC.

CDR3 sequence (DNA): TGTGCCAGCAGTTTATCTAGCGGGAGGTACAATGAGCAGTTCTTC. Its translation is CASSLSSGRYNEQFF. V is TRBV28 and J is TRBJ2-1, with TRBD2 matching 11 bases. V was clipped by 1 base and J by 4 bases; unmatched bases: 0. The V gene's germline CDR1 is MDHEN and CDR2 SYDVKM. The CDR3 has 15 amino acids.

The chain couples TRBV6-5 to TRBJ1-1, with a tentative D call TRBD1 (5 bases). V was cut by 7 bases and J by 3 bases, with 18 bases left in between. This CDR3 spans 15 amino acids. Germline CDR1 MNHEY, CDR2 SVGAGI. CDR3 amino acids: CASMMWGGGDTEAFF. CDR3 DNA: TGTGCCAGCATGATGTGGGGGGGAGGGGACACTGAAGCTTTCTTT.

The J gene is TRBJ2-1, the V gene TRBV29-1; TRBD2 agrees at 7 bases. The CDR3 sequence is 14 residues long. V shed 3 bases, J shed 0 bases, and the junction held 2 bases outside the gene matches. Germline V gene sequence: CDR1 SQVTM, CDR2 ANQGSEA. Written as DNA, the CDR3 is TGCAGCGTTGAGGGCGGGGGCTCCTACAATGAGCAGTTCTTC. It specifies CSVEGGGSYNEQFF.

CDR3 sequence: CASSFIAGGGELFF. CDR3 coding DNA: TGTGCCAGCAGTTTCATAGCGGGAGGAGGGGAGCTGTTTTTT. The rearrangement links TRBV28 to TRBJ2-2, with 10 positions matching TRBD2. The CDR3 has 14 amino acids. The germline V gene has CDR1 MDHEN and CDR2 SYDVKM. V shed 3 bases, J shed 8 bases, and the junction held 3 bases outside the gene matches.

The chain recombines TRBV27 with TRBJ1-2; 8 bases match TRBD1. V lost 1 base and J lost 7; bases outside the gene matches: 2. Looked up from germline, CDR1 is MNHEY and CDR2 is SMNVEV (reference sequence). The CDR3 length is 13 residues. CDR3 sequence reads: CASSLWQGAGYTF. For the CDR3, the DNA is TGTGCCAGCAGTTTATGGCAGGGGGCTGGCTACACCTTC.

The chain links TRBV6-1 to TRBJ2-7; TRBD2 matches at 8 bases. V was clipped by 7 bases and J by 3 bases; unmatched bases: 5. Looked up from germline, CDR1 is MNHNS and CDR2 is SASEGT. This CDR3 comprises 13 residues. The CDR3 protein is CASIGGGRYEQYF. Written as DNA, the CDR3 is TGTGCCAGCATCGGGGGGGGACGCTACGAGCAGTACTTC.

The genes are TRBV6-5 and TRBJ1-2; 8 nucleotides line up with TRBD1. Germline loops: CDR1 MNHEY, CDR2 SVGAGI. V lost 5 bases to trimming and J lost 7 bases; unmatched junction nucleotides: 9. This CDR3 has 14 residues. CDR3 sequence: CASSRTTGGSGYTF. In nucleotides, the CDR3 is TGTGCCAGCAGTCGTACCACAGGGGGATCTGGCTACACCTTC.

The CDR3 sequence is CASSPQGQGTIGELFF. For the CDR3, the DNA is TGCGCCAGCAGCCCGCAAGGACAGGGGACCATCGGGGAGCTGTTTTTT. This chain joins TRBV5-1 and TRBJ2-2, with 9 bases aligning to TRBD1. Trimming took 4 bases from V and 7 from J; bases not matched to a gene: 11. Germline lookup yields CDR1 SGHRS and CDR2 YFSETQ. The CDR3 totals 16 residues.

The chain uses TRBV6-1 and TRBJ1-5; a possible D gene is TRBD1 (5 bases). The CDR3 length is 14 residues. Trimming took 2 bases from V and 2 from J, leaving 7 bases between them. CDR1 is MNHNS and CDR2 is SASEGT in the germline V gene. CDR3 sequence: CASSESRGNQPQHF. In nucleotides, the CDR3 is TGTGCCAGCAGTGAATCCAGGGGCAATCAGCCCCAGCATTTT.

The rearrangement joins TRBV30 to TRBJ1-3; D perhaps matches TRBD1 (6 bases). The V end lost 4 bases, the J end lost 0 bases, and 19 bases lay between the germline ends. The CDR3 extends over 17 amino acids. Germline values: CDR1 GTSNPN, CDR2 SVGIG (reference sequence). Written as DNA, the CDR3 is TGTGCCTGGAATGGTGGTGACAGGCCCCTCTCTGGAAACACCATATATTTT. Its protein product is CAWNGGDRPLSGNTIYF.

The V and J genes are TRBV28 and TRBJ1-1, with TRBD1 matching over 7 bases. With 5 bases clipped from V and 5 bases from J, the junction kept 8 bases outside the gene matches. CDR1 and CDR2 (germline): MDHEN, SYDVKM. The CDR3 loop spans 14 amino acids. The CDR3 reads CASSGRQGRTEAFF. DNA for the CDR3: TGTGCCAGCAGTGGCCGACAGGGCCGGACTGAAGCTTTCTTT.

The rearrangement links TRBV12-2 to TRBJ2-7; the table's D call of TRBD1 was not tested on the DNA. TRBV12-2 is termed a pseudogene. This CDR3 spans 15 amino acids. CDR3 bases: TGTGCAAGTCGCTCTAGTAGGACAGGCCCTAGGGAGCAGTACTTC. Translation: CASRSSRTGPREQYF.

The J gene is TRBJ2-7, the V gene TRBV27; 9 positions match TRBD1. Losses at the gene ends were 2 bases for V and 5 bases for J; bases not matched to a gene: 4. CDR3 length equals 14 residues. Germline CDR1 is MNHEY and CDR2 is SMNVEV (reference sequence). This CDR3 reads CASSLPGQGHEQYF. CDR3 bases: TGTGCCAGCAGTTTACCGGGACAGGGCCACGAGCAGTACTTC.

V gene TRBV27 combines with J gene TRBJ2-2; perhaps TRBD1 as D (6 bases). CDR3 length equals 15 residues. Trimming removed 2 bases at V and 0 bases at J, with 7 bases between. Germline V gene data show CDR1 as MNHEY and CDR2 as SMNVEV (reference sequence). CDR3 in DNA: TGTGCCAGCAGTTTAGACAGGCCGAACACCGGGGAGCTGTTTTTT. Residues: CASSLDRPNTGELFF.

CDR3 sequence reads: CAAQSGHSNTGELFF. DNA for the CDR3: TGTGCCGCCCAGTCGGGACACTCGAACACCGGGGAGCTGTTTTTT. The V and J genes are TRBV28 and TRBJ2-2; D is perhaps TRBD1 (6 bases). This CDR3 comprises 15 residues. Looked up from germline, CDR1 is MDHEN and CDR2 is SYDVKM. V was shortened by 11 bases and J by 0 bases, with 16 bases between the two germline ends. The whole variable domain, filled in from reference TRBV28 and TRBJ2-2, reads DVKVTQSSRYLVKRTGEKVFLECVQDMDHENMFWYRQDPGLGLRLIYFSYDVKMKEKGDIPEGYSVSREKKERFSLILESASTNQTSMYLCAAQSGHSNTGELFFGEGSRLTVL.

V and J are TRBV28 and TRBJ1-1; possible D gene TRBD1, 6 bases. Germline V gene data show CDR1 as MDHEN and CDR2 as SYDVKM. The CDR3 covers 14 residues. V lost 5 bases, J lost 4 bases, and 14 bases lay in between. The CDR3 nucleotides read TGTGCCAGCAGTCTAATTGGGACACTCACTGAAGCTTTCTTT. It translates to CASSLIGTLTEAFF.

This clone showed up just once. The J gene is TRBJ1-4, the V gene TRBV28, with TRBD1 identical over 8 bases. Per the germline V gene, CDR1 is MDHEN and CDR2 is SYDVKM. V trimming: 10 bases; J trimming: 4 bases; junction bases outside the gene matches: 11. There are 15 residues in the CDR3. CDR3 in amino acids: CATNFQGAGNEKLFF. In DNA form, the CDR3 reads TGTGCCACCAATTTCCAGGGGGCGGGTAATGAAAAACTGTTTTTT.

The chain couples TRBV7-8 to TRBJ2-7, with TRBD2 matching 15 bases. Germline V lookup: CDR1 SGHVS, CDR2 FQNEAQ. CDR3 size: 17 residues. After removal of 5 bases from V and 1 base from J, the junction contained 6 bases not matched to a gene. The CDR3 loop reads CASSRGLAGGRSYEQYF. The CDR3 bases are TGTGCCAGCAGCCGTGGACTAGCGGGGGGGCGGTCCTACGAGCAGTACTTC. Supplemented by reference TRBV7-8 and TRBJ2-7, the full variable domain reads GAGVSQSPRYKVAKRGQDVALRCDPISGHVSLFWYQQALGQGPEFLTYFQNEAQLDKSGLPSDRFFAERPEGSVSTLKIQRTQQEDSAVYLCASSRGLAGGRSYEQYFGPGTRLTVT.

This clone showed up just once. The chain recombines TRBV28 with TRBJ1-1; D may be TRBD1 (6 bases). CDR3 length: 16 amino acids. Germline assignment: CDR1 MDHEN and CDR2 SYDVKM. Trimming removed 6 bases at V and 2 bases at J, with 19 bases between. The CDR3 DNA reads TGTGCCAGCAGACTCCGGACAGCTCAATTTAACACTGAAGCTTTCTTT. Protein product: CASRLRTAQFNTEAFF. Using reference TRBV28 and TRBJ1-1 for the parts outside the CDR3, the full variable domain is DVKVTQSSRYLVKRTGEKVFLECVQDMDHENMFWYRQDPGLGLRLIYFSYDVKMKEKGDIPEGYSVSREKKERFSLILESASTNQTSMYLCASRLRTAQFNTEAFFGQGTRLTVV.

The gene calls are TRBV28 and TRBJ1-2; the D gene is possibly TRBD1 (6 bases). The V gene lost 6 bases and the J gene lost 0 bases, with 14 bases spanning the gap. The CDR3 consists of 15 residues. In germline, CDR1 is MDHEN, CDR2 SYDVKM. CDR3: CASSRGGPANYGYTF. The CDR3 DNA reads as TGTGCCAGCAGCCGCGGGGGCCCAGCTAACTATGGCTACACCTTC.